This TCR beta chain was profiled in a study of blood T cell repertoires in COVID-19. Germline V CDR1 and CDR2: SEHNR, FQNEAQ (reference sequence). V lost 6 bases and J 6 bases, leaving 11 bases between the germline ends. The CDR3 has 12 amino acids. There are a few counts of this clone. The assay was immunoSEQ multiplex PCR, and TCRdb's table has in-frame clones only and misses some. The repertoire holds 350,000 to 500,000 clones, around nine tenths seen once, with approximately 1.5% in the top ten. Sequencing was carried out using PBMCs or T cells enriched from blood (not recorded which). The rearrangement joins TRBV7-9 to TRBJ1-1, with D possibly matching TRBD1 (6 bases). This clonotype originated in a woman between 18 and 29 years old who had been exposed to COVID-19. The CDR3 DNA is TGTGCCAGCAGTCAAGGGGGGGCTGAAGCTTTCTTT. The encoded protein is CASSQGGAEAFF.